This TCR beta chain was recorded in a study of T cell changes during pregnancy in multiple sclerosis. Trimming at V came to 7 bases and at J to 1 base, leaving 12 bases not matched to a gene. Germline lookup yields CDR1 SGHVS and CDR2 FQNEAQ. This CDR3 has 17 amino acids. This clone came up a few times. Assay used: immunoSEQ multiplex PCR; TCRdb lists only in-frame clones, some missing. This table has some 53,000 clones, 92% appearing once. This chain uses TRBV7-8 with TRBJ2-2; 7 bases agree with TRBD1. Specimen: CD4+ T cells from peripheral blood mononuclear cells, collected in the third trimester of pregnancy. The receptor comes from a female donor with multiple sclerosis, enrolled in a pregnancy study. The CDR3 DNA follows: TGTGCCAGCACCCCCAACCGGAACAGGGGGAACACCGGGGAGCTGTTTTTT. Translating gives CASTPNRNRGNTGELFF.